The 13 T cell receptor beta chains reported below all come from one sample, sequenced in a study of identical twins. TCRdb reprocessed the 5' RACE reads via MiXCR and lists one record per CDR3 protein. The sample has around 240,000 distinct CDR3 sequences; roughly a tenth are singletons. Sequencing was carried out using memory T cells sorted from blood. The receptors come from a man aged 50 to 60 in good health.

This clonotype was picked up a small number of times. V is TRBV4-2 and J is TRBJ1-2; 7 nucleotides align to TRBD1. The junction had 6 bases not matched to a gene; V was cut back by 0 bases and J by 5 bases. Per the germline V gene, CDR1 is LGHNA and CDR2 is YNFKEQ. This CDR3 has 15 residues. The CDR3 DNA reads as TGTGCCAGCAGCCAAGATGGTGGACAGGATTATGGCTACACCTTC. Its translation is CASSQDGGQDYGYTF.

CDR3 nucleotides: TGTGCCAGCAGCTTAGATTGGCAGTCCTACGAGCAGTACTTC. Translating it yields CASSLDWQSYEQYF. The J gene is TRBJ2-7, the V gene TRBV7-8; D gene uncertain. Looked up from germline, CDR1 is SGHVS and CDR2 is FQNEAQ. The V gene lost 1 base and the J gene lost 1 base, with 8 bases spanning the gap. There are 14 residues in the CDR3.

This clonotype has ten or more counts. The chain joins TRBV2 to TRBJ1-1; D gene unclear. Germline V gene sequence: CDR1 SNHLY, CDR2 FYNNEI. The CDR3 is 15 amino acids. Trimming took off 3 bases at V and 0 bases at J, with 11 bases between the two ends. DNA for the CDR3: TGTGCCAGCAGTGATAAGGAGATGATGAACACTGAAGCTTTCTTT. Translated: CASSDKEMMNTEAFF.

This clonotype was recorded a few times. The rearrangement uses TRBV7-2 and TRBJ2-3, with D hard to call. The germline gives CDR1 SGHTA, CDR2 FQGNSA. The V end lost 5 bases, the J end lost 2 bases, and 8 bases lay between the germline ends. The CDR3 consists of 13 residues. The CDR3 reads CASSLYNTDTQYF. CDR3 nucleotide sequence: TGTGCCAGCAGCCTTTATAACACAGATACGCAGTATTTT.

This clonotype was found many times. V is TRBV12-3 or TRBV12-4 and J is TRBJ2-3; perhaps TRBD2 as D (5 bases). The CDR3 covers 14 residues. Trimming removed 4 bases at V and 2 bases at J, with 10 bases between. DNA of the CDR3: TGTGCCAGCAGTTCGGGGTCAAACACAGATACGCAGTATTTT. Encoded protein: CASSSGSNTDTQYF.

Ten or more counts support this clonotype. The chain uses TRBV5-1 and TRBJ2-1; 10 bases agree with TRBD2. The CDR3 sequence is 16 residues long. The V gene's germline CDR1 is SGHRS and CDR2 YFSETQ. Trimming cost V 0 bases and J 8 bases; bases outside gene matches: 8. The CDR3 DNA follows: TGCGCCAGCAGCTTGGCCCCTAGCGGGGGCCTCGATGAGCAGTTCTTC. Protein product: CASSLAPSGGLDEQFF.

This clonotype has at least ten counts. The CDR3: CSARDLLGTGSSYEQYF. The DNA of the CDR3 is TGCAGTGCTAGAGATTTGTTAGGGACAGGGAGCTCCTACGAGCAGTACTTC. The rearrangement joins TRBV20-1 to TRBJ2-7, with 9 nucleotides matching TRBD1. CDR3 length: 17 amino acids. The germline V gene has CDR1 DFQATT and CDR2 SNEGSKA (reference sequence). V lost 0 bases and J lost 0; bases outside the gene matches: 9.

Ten or more counts support this clonotype. The J gene is TRBJ2-4, the V gene TRBV20-1, with 7 bases lining up with TRBD1. Germline CDR1 is DFQATT and CDR2 is SNEGSKA (reference sequence). The J segment lost 6 bases and the V segment lost 2 bases, leaving 13 bases of the junction unmatched. This CDR3 comprises 16 residues. The CDR3 here is CSARPRQGFSLNIQYF. In DNA, the CDR3 is TGCAGTGCTAGACCAAGACAGGGATTCTCCCTAAACATTCAGTACTTC.

This clonotype came up a few times. The chain recombines TRBV4-2 with TRBJ2-5; D not resolved. V was cut by 3 bases and J by 5 bases, with 10 bases left in between. The CDR3 sequence is 13 residues long. Germline V lookup: CDR1 LGHNA, CDR2 YNFKEQ. As DNA, the CDR3 is TGTGCCAGCAGCCAGTCGGCTTGGGAGACCCAGTACTTC. Translation gives CASSQSAWETQYF.

This clonotype occurred many times. The chain links TRBV4-2 to TRBJ2-3; 9 bases map to TRBD2. Germline-derived CDR1 and CDR2 are LGHNA and YNFKEQ. There are 16 residues in the CDR3. The V segment lost 0 bases and the J segment 6 bases; nucleotides outside the gene matches: 7. In DNA form, the CDR3 reads TGTGCCAGCAGCCAAGATCGGGCTAGCGGGGCCGATACGCAGTATTTT. It is translated as CASSQDRASGADTQYF.

This clonotype has at least ten counts. The chain couples TRBV6-1 to TRBJ2-7, with 10 positions matching TRBD1. The CDR3 consists of 15 residues. Losses at the gene ends were 7 bases for V and 4 bases for J; bases not matched to a gene: 10. CDR1 and CDR2 (germline): MNHNS, SASEGT. The CDR3 DNA follows: TGTGCCAGCACCAAAACCGGGACAGGGGATTACGAGCAGTACTTC. Amino acids: CASTKTGTGDYEQYF.

This clonotype was found a few times. The J gene is TRBJ2-3, the V gene TRBV28, with 11 bases that match TRBD2. The junction had 18 bases not matched to a gene; V was cut back by 5 bases and J by 2 bases. Germline assignment: CDR1 MDHEN and CDR2 SYDVKM. The CDR3 sequence is 20 residues long. The DNA for the CDR3 is TGTGCCAGCAGTCCCACCACCTCCTTAGCGGGAGGGCCGGACACAGATACGCAGTATTTT. Amino acids: CASSPTTSLAGGPDTDTQYF.

The rearrangement links TRBV5-1 to TRBJ2-2, with TRBD1 as a possible D gene (5 bases). Germline CDR1 and CDR2: SGHRS and YFSETQ. The CDR3 spans 14 residues. V was pared by 5 bases and J by 2 bases, with 10 bases between. CDR3: CASRQGPNTGELFF. CDR3 DNA: TGCGCCAGCAGGCAGGGCCCCAACACCGGGGAGCTGTTTTTT.